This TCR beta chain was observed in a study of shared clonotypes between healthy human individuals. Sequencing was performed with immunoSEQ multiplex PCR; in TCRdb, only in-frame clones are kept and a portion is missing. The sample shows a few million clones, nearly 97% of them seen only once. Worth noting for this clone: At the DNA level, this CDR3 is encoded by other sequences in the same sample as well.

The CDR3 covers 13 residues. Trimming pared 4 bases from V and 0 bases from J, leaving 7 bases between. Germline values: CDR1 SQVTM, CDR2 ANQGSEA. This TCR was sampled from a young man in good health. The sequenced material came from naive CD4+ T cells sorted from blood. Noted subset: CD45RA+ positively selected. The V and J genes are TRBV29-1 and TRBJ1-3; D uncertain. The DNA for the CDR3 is TGCAGCGTTGGTTCCAGCTCTGGAAACACCATATATTTT. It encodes CSVGSSSGNTIYF.